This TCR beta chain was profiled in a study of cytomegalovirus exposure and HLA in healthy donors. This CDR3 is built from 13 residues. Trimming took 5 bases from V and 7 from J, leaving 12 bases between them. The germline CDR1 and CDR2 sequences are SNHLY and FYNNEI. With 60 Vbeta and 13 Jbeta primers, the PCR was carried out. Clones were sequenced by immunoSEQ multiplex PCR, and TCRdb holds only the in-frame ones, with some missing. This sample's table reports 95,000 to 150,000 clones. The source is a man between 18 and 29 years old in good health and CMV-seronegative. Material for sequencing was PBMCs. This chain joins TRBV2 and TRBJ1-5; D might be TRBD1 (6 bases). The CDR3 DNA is TGTGCCAGCAGTTGGGGGCCCGGGCAGCCCCAGCATTTT. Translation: CASSWGPGQPQHF.